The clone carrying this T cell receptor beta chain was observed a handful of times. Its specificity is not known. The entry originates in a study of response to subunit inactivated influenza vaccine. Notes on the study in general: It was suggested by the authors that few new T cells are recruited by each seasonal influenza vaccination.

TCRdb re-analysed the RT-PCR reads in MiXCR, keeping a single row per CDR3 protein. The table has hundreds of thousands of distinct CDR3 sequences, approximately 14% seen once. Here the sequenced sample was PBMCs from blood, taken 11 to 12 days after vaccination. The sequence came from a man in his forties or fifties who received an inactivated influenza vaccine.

The CDR3 is CASSLYLLAGGGEQFF. CDR3 DNA: TGTGCCAGCAGCTTGTACTTACTAGCGGGAGGAGGTGAGCAGTTCTTC. The chain carries TRBV5-6 and TRBJ2-1, with 12 bases fitting TRBD2. CDR3 size: 16 residues. J gave up 9 bases and V 1 base, and 8 bases lay outside the gene matches. Per germline, CDR1 SGHDT and CDR2 YYEEEE.